These 15 T cell receptor beta chains were all obtained from the same sample, sequenced in a study of cytomegalovirus exposure and HLA in healthy donors. 60 Vbeta and 13 Jbeta primers were used in PCR. Clones were read by immunoSEQ multiplex PCR, and TCRdb kept only the in-frame ones, dropping some. The data contain tens of thousands of clones, roughly 79% of them singletons. The material sequenced was PBMCs. The source is a woman in her twenties or thirties in good health and CMV-seronegative.

The chain has TRBV6-1 and TRBJ2-2; D is unresolved. CDR3 size: 15 residues. The germline V gene has CDR1 MNHNS and CDR2 SASEGT. V was shortened by 4 bases and J by 4 bases, with 13 bases between the two germline ends. The CDR3 is CASSGEVGGTGELFF. CDR3 nucleotides: TGTGCCAGCAGTGGCGAGGTTGGTGGCACCGGGGAGCTGTTTTTT.

As DNA, the CDR3 is TGTGCCAGCAGCGTACGACAGACGAAAGAGACCCAGTACTTC. Protein product: CASSVRQTKETQYF. This chain joins TRBV9 and TRBJ2-5, with a tentative D call TRBD1 (5 bases). Germline CDR1 reads SGDLS; CDR2 reads YYNGEE. The germline V and J ends were trimmed by 1 base and 3 bases, with 10 bases remaining between them. The CDR3 runs to 14 residues.

This clone came up a few times. The genes are TRBV7-9 and TRBJ2-5, with 7 nucleotides matching TRBD1. Germline V CDR1 and CDR2: SEHNR, FQNEAQ (reference sequence). The CDR3 consists of 15 residues. V shed 1 base and J 4 bases; nucleotides not matched to a gene: 6. CDR3 amino acids: CASSLGQGKSETQYF. The CDR3 region has the DNA TGTGCCAGCAGCTTAGGACAGGGCAAGTCAGAGACCCAGTACTTC.

The chain employs TRBV5-6 and TRBJ2-5, with D perhaps TRBD1 (5 bases). The CDR3 length is 13 residues. V was cut by 1 base and J by 5 bases, with 9 bases left in between. Germline CDR1 is SGHDT and CDR2 is YYEEEE. DNA for the CDR3: TGTGCCAGCAGCTTGAAGGGGTTGGAGACCCAGTACTTC. Amino acids: CASSLKGLETQYF.

This chain connects TRBV29-1 to TRBJ2-2; D might be TRBD2 (5 bases). Germline-derived CDR1 and CDR2 are SQVTM and ANQGSEA. CDR3 size: 13 residues. Trimming pared 6 bases from V and 3 bases from J, leaving 11 bases between. CDR3 sequence (DNA): TGCAGCGTCCCAACGAGGGACACCGGGGAGCTGTTTTTT. Translation: CSVPTRDTGELFF.

The chain has TRBV7-9 and TRBJ1-2; 10 nucleotides agree with TRBD1. The J segment lost 6 bases and the V segment lost 2 bases, leaving 6 bases of the junction unmatched. In germline, CDR1 is SEHNR, CDR2 FQNEAQ (reference sequence). The CDR3 totals 15 residues. The CDR3 here is CASSLSTGGQDGYTF. For the CDR3, the DNA is TGTGCCAGCAGCTTATCGACAGGGGGCCAGGATGGCTACACCTTC.

This sequence joins TRBV5-1 and TRBJ2-3, with 12 nucleotides matching TRBD2. The CDR3 totals 16 residues. V lost 4 bases and J lost 4; bases outside the gene matches: 7. Per the germline V gene, CDR1 is SGHRS and CDR2 is YFSETQ. CDR3 in amino acids: CASSVRLAGAADTQYF. CDR3 in DNA: TGCGCCAGCAGCGTTAGACTAGCGGGAGCTGCAGATACGCAGTATTTT.

V usage is TRBV11-2 and J usage is TRBJ2-1; 9 bases match TRBD2. There are 16 residues in the CDR3. Per germline, CDR1 SGHAT and CDR2 FQNNGV. Trimming removed 2 bases from V and 4 bases from J; junction bases left unmatched: 6. The DNA of the CDR3 is TGTGCCAGCAGCTTAAGGACTAGCGAGCAATACAATGAGCAGTTCTTC. This codes for CASSLRTSEQYNEQFF.

The rearrangement joins TRBV5-1 to TRBJ1-4; D unresolved. The ends were cut back, 0 bases at V and 4 bases at J, with 7 bases in the middle. The CDR3 is 14 residues long. Germline V gene lookup returns CDR1 SGHRS and CDR2 YFSETQ. As DNA, the CDR3 is TGCGCCAGCAGCTTGGCAGGCAATAATGAAAAACTGTTTTTT. This encodes CASSLAGNNEKLFF.

Remarks on this clone: The sample has other DNA sequences that encode this CDR3 too. The V call is TRBV7-2, the J call TRBJ1-2; 8 bases agree with TRBD1. With 1 base clipped from V and 5 bases from J, the junction kept 0 bases outside the gene matches. This CDR3 contains 13 residues. CDR1 is SGHTA, CDR2 FQGNSA, per germline. CDR3 sequence (DNA): TGTGCCAGCAGCTTAGGACAGGGGTATGGCTACACCTTC. Translating it yields CASSLGQGYGYTF. The complete variable domain, with remaining parts taken from reference TRBV7-2 and TRBJ1-2, reads GAGVSQSPSNKVTEKGKDVELRCDPISGHTALYWYRQSLGQGLEFLIYFQGNSAPDKSGLPSDRFSAERTGGSVSTLTIQRTQQEDSAVYLCASSLGQGYGYTFGSGTRLTVV.

The chain joins TRBV5-1 to TRBJ2-2; D ambiguous. With 1 base removed from V and 1 base from J, the gap between germline ends came to 11 bases. Germline CDR1 is SGHRS and CDR2 is YFSETQ. This CDR3 is 16 amino acids long. DNA for the CDR3: TGCGCCAGCAGCTTGTTTTCATCCAGGAACACCGGGGAGCTGTTTTTT. Its translation is CASSLFSSRNTGELFF.

V gene TRBV5-1 combines with J gene TRBJ2-1, with TRBD2 matching 11 bases. Per germline, CDR1 SGHRS and CDR2 YFSETQ. The CDR3 spans 18 residues. V shed 3 bases and J 4 bases; nucleotides not matched to a gene: 12. As DNA, the CDR3 is TGCGCCAGCAGCTCTCTATCGACTAGCGGGACAAAATACAATGAGCAGTTCTTC. It specifies CASSSLSTSGTKYNEQFF.

The chain is built from TRBV7-2 and TRBJ1-1; no definite D call. The CDR3 is 13 residues long. Germline V lookup: CDR1 SGHTA, CDR2 FQGNSA. Trimming cost V 3 bases and J 8 bases, with 13 bases left between them. The CDR3 region is CASSFGLEGEAFF. The CDR3 DNA reads TGTGCCAGCAGCTTCGGTCTCGAGGGAGAAGCTTTCTTT.

This clone appeared a single time. The V call is TRBV19, the J call TRBJ1-1; possible D gene TRBD1, 6 bases. The CDR3 consists of 14 residues. CDR1 and CDR2 (germline): LNHDA, SQIVND (reference sequence). Trimming left V 3 bases short and J 5 bases short, with 13 bases between. CDR3 sequence reads: CASSIAGAGTEAFF. The CDR3 DNA reads TGTGCCAGTAGTATCGCAGGGGCAGGGACTGAAGCTTTCTTT.

The chain uses TRBV5-4 and TRBJ1-1; D is unresolved. Germline loops: CDR1 SGHNT, CDR2 YYREEE (reference sequence). Between the trimmed V and J ends, which lost 4 bases and 2 bases, there was a span of 12 bases. The CDR3 extends over 14 amino acids. CDR3 region: CASSDFTRNTEAFF. Here the CDR3 DNA reads TGTGCCAGCAGCGATTTTACGAGAAACACTGAAGCTTTCTTT.